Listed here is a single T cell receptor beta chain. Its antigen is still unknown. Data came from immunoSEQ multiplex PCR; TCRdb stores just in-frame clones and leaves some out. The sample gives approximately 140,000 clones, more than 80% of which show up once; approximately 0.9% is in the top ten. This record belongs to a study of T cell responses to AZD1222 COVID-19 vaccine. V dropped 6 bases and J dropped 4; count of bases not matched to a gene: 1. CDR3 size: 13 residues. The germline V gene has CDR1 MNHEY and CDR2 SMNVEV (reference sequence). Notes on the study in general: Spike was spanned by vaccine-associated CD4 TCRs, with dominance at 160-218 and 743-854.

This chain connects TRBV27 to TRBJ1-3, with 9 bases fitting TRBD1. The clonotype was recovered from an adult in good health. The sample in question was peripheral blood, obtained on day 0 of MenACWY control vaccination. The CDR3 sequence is CASRGTGGNTIYF. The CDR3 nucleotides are TGTGCCAGCAGGGGGACAGGGGGAAACACCATATATTTT.